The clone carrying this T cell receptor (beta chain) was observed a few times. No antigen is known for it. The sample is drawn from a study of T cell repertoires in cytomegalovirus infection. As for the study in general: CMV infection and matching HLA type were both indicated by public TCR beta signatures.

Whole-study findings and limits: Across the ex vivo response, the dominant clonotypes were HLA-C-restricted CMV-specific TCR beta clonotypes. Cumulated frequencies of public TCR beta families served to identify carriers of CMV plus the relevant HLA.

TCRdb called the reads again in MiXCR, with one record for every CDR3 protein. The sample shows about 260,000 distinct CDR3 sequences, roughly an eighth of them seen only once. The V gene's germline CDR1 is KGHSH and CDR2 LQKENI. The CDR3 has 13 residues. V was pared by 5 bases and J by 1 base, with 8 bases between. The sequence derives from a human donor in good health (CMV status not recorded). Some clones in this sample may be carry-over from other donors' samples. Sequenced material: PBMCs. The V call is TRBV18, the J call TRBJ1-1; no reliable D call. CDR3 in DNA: TGTGCCAGCTCAACCAGCCCGAACACTGAAGCTTTCTTT. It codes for CASSTSPNTEAFF.